The 29 T cell receptor delta chains presented below share a single source sample, sequenced in a study of gamma-delta chains in newborns, infants, children. TCRdb reran clone calling via CATT on the reads. This sample has 4,000 or so delta-chain clones, with around 3% found just once. The sample was blood. The origin of the receptors is a child who was a newborn, infant or young child, either healthy, febrile or measles-vaccinated (not recorded which).

This clone was counted between two and nine times. A far more abundant clone sits one base away, making this likely a read error. The same CDR3 arises from other DNA sequences in this sample as well. This chain links TRDV2 with TRDJ3; D remains unclear. The germline V gene encodes CDR1 GEAIGNYY and CDR2 EKD. Trimming took 1 base from V and 7 from J, leaving 13 bases between them. This CDR3 has 16 residues. The CDR3 nucleotides are TGTGCCTGTGACACGGTGGGAAACGGAGACACCCGACAGATGTTTTTC. Its protein is CACDTVGNGDTRQMFF.

This clone was found a few times. TCRdb's listed protein matches a much larger clone and diverges from this DNA's translation at residue 10, likely through a read error; the protein shown comes from the DNA. The chain employs TRDV2 and TRDJ3; TRDD3 aligns across 10 bases. Looked up from germline, CDR1 is GEAIGNYY and CDR2 is EKD. The CDR3 sequence is 17 residues long. CDR3 nucleotides: TGTGCCTGTGACACTGGGGGATACTCCCGGGACACCCGACAGATGTTTTTC. Translation gives CACDTGGYSRDTRQMFF.

This clone has only a few counts. This probably arose from a read error, given a far larger clone one base away. The gene calls are TRDV2 and TRDJ3; 8 bases map to TRDD3. V shed 0 bases and J 0 bases; nucleotides not matched to a gene: 12. The CDR3 length is 21 residues. The germline gives CDR1 GEAIGNYY, CDR2 EKD. DNA for the CDR3: TGTGCCTGTGACACCGCCGACTCTGGGGGAGACAACTCCTGGGACACCCGACAGATGTTTTTC. Encoded protein: CACDTADSGGDNSWDTRQMFF.

In this sample, this clone turned up a few times. This sequence is one base from a far larger clone and is likely a read error. The identical CDR3 is also encoded by other nucleotide sequences in the sample. V and J are TRDV2 and TRDJ3, with 10 bases that match TRDD3. Germline V gene sequence: CDR1 GEAIGNYY, CDR2 EKD. The CDR3 runs to 18 residues. This CDR3 reads CACDTGGYGVWDTRQMFF. CDR3 coding DNA: TGTGCCTGCGACACCGGGGGATACGGGGTCTGGGACACCCGACAGATGTTTTTC.

With respect to this clone: A far larger clone is just one base off, so this is likely a read error. The V gene is TRDV2, the J gene TRDJ3; TRDD3 matches at 11 bases. V shed 3 bases and J 0 bases; nucleotides not matched to a gene: 6. Germline assignment: CDR1 GEAIGNYY and CDR2 EKD. CDR3 length equals 19 residues. CDR3 in amino acids: CACDAGGYLDSWDTRQMFF. CDR3 nucleotide sequence: TGTGCCTGTGACGCTGGGGGATACCTAGACTCCTGGGACACCCGACAGATGTTTTTC.

Of note for this clone: A much larger clonotype is one base distant, so this may be a read error. This sample includes further DNA sequences coding for the same CDR3. The gene calls are TRDV2 and TRDJ3, with TRDD3 matching 10 bases. This CDR3 contains 20 residues. Trimming removed 0 bases from V and 0 bases from J; junction bases left unmatched: 7. In germline, CDR1 is GEAIGNYY, CDR2 EKD. Here the CDR3 reads CACDTAWGIPGSWDTRQMFF. The CDR3 DNA is TGTGCCTGTGACACCGCATGGGGGATACCGGGCTCCTGGGACACCCGACAGATGTTTTTC.

Of note for this clone: For this DNA, TCRdb reports the protein of a much larger clone, which diverges at residue 14, most likely from a read error; the protein presented here is translated directly from the DNA. This sequence joins TRDV2 and TRDJ3; TRDD3 is a possible D gene (5 bases). Germline V CDR1 and CDR2: GEAIGNYY, EKD. This CDR3 is built from 17 residues. This chain's CDR3 is CACDVLLHPWDTRHMFF. CDR3 sequence (DNA): TGTGCCTGTGACGTACTCCTGCATCCCTGGGACACCCGACATATGTTTTTC.

This clone occurred a few times. This could be a read error, since a much larger clone is one nucleotide away. The chain is built from TRDV2 and TRDJ3; 7 nucleotides match TRDD3. Germline CDR1 and CDR2: GEAIGNYY and EKD. There are 19 residues in the CDR3. With V trimmed by 0 bases and J by 0 bases, 7 bases remained unmatched. The CDR3 DNA reads TGTGCCTGTGACACCGGGGGATCCCTCAGCTCCTGGGACACCCGACAGATGTTTTTC. Amino acid sequence: CACDTGGSLSSWDTRQMFF.

On this clone itself: The TCRdb record carries a much larger clone's protein, which differs from this DNA's translation at residue 12; a read error is the likely cause, and the protein listed here is the DNA translation. The V call is TRDV2, the J call TRDJ3; possibly TRDD3 for D (5 bases). The CDR3 totals 17 residues. The germline V gene has CDR1 GEAIGNYY and CDR2 EKD. CDR3 DNA: TGTGCCTGTGACACGGTACTGAGCTCCTGGGACGCCCGACAGATGTTTTTC. This sequence encodes CACDTVLSSWDARQMFF.

Points on this clone: This may stem from a read error, because a much larger clone lies one nucleotide away. The rearrangement joins TRDV1 to TRDJ2, with 7 bases matching TRDD3. V lost 5 bases and J lost 8; bases outside the gene matches: 32. The CDR3 covers 22 residues. From germline, CDR1 is TSWWSYY and CDR2 QGS. For the CDR3, the DNA is TGTGCTCTTGGGAAAGGCCCCCAACTTCTACTGGGGCCATACCTCGTAAGGGCACAACTCTTCTTT. Protein: CALGKGPQLLLGPYLVRAQLFF.

Details on this clone: A far larger clone is off by one base, so a read error is likely. Additional DNA sequences in this sample encode the identical CDR3. This chain uses TRDV2 with TRDJ3, with D perhaps matching TRDD3 (5 bases). V lost 0 bases and J 0 bases, leaving 11 bases between the germline ends. The CDR3 spans 18 residues. Germline V lookup: CDR1 GEAIGNYY, CDR2 EKD. As DNA, the CDR3 is TGTGCCTGTGACACCCTGGGAATACGCTCCTGGGACACCCGACAGATGTTTTTC. This codes for CACDTLGIRSWDTRQMFF.

In the case of this clone: A much larger clone sits a single nucleotide away, making a read error possible. Other DNA sequences of this sample code for an identical CDR3. This chain links TRDV2 with TRDJ3; 12 bases fit TRDD3. Trimming took 3 bases from V and 2 from J; bases not matched to a gene: 13. CDR1 and CDR2 from the germline V gene are GEAIGNYY and EKD. The CDR3 runs 21 residues. DNA of the CDR3: TGTGCCTGTGACCCCCTACTGGGGGATACAACGGTCCCCTGGGACACCCGACAGATGTTTTTC. Encoded protein: CACDPLLGDTTVPWDTRQMFF.

This clone has a handful of counts. TCRdb assigns this DNA the protein of a much larger clone, which departs from its translation at residue 8; this likely reflects a read error, and the protein shown comes from translating the DNA. The rearrangement joins TRDV2 to TRDJ3; perhaps TRDD3 as D (6 bases). Germline V gives CDR1 GEAIGNYY, CDR2 EKD. V was shortened by 0 bases and J by 0 bases, with 11 bases between the two germline ends. The CDR3 spans 18 residues. The CDR3 coding sequence is TGTGCCTGTGACACCTACTGGGAGAGCTCCTGGGACACCCGACAGATGTTTTTC. It encodes CACDTYWESSWDTRQMFF.

Concerning this clone: TCRdb attributes to this sequence the protein of a much larger clone, which differs from the DNA translation at residue 3; a read error is likely, and the protein displayed is translated from the DNA. This chain uses TRDV2 with TRDJ3; 11 bases line up with TRDD3. Germline-derived CDR1 and CDR2 are GEAIGNYY and EKD. The CDR3 runs 18 residues. The CDR3 DNA is TGTGCCCGTGACATACTGGGGGATAGCTCCTGGGACACCCGACAGATGTTTTTC. Amino acids: CARDILGDSSWDTRQMFF.

The genes are TRDV3 and TRDJ2; D is perhaps TRDD2 (5 bases). This CDR3 has 14 residues. The V end lost 3 bases, the J end lost 1 base, and 12 bases lay between the germline ends. Germline CDR1 reads TVYSNPD; CDR2 reads GDNSRS (reference sequence). The CDR3 bases are TGTGCCTTCCTCCTAGGGAATTTGACAGCACAACTCTTCTTT. This gives the protein CAFLLGNLTAQLFF. Drawing the rest from reference TRDV3 and TRDJ2, the complete variable domain is CDKVTQSSPDQTVASGSEVVLLCTYDTVYSNPDLFWYRIRPDYSFQFVFYGDNSRSEGADFTQGRFSVKHILTQKAFHLVISPVRTEDSATYYCAFLLGNLTAQLFFGKGTQLIVEP.

This clone is judged medium-sized. The same CDR3 also results from other DNA sequences found in this sample. The V call is TRDV2, the J call TRDJ3, with 7 bases identical to TRDD3. From germline, CDR1 is GEAIGNYY and CDR2 EKD. This CDR3 comprises 19 residues. V shed 3 bases, J shed 0 bases, and the junction held 10 bases outside the gene matches. The CDR3: CACDLLLGISSWDTRQMFF. In nucleotides, the CDR3 is TGTGCCTGTGACCTCTTACTGGGGATAAGCTCCTGGGACACCCGACAGATGTTTTTC.

This clone was counted a few times. The amino acid sequence in TCRdb belongs to a much larger clone and departs from this DNA's translation at residue 13, likely a sequencing read error; the sequence shown is translated from the DNA. The chain joins TRDV2 to TRDJ3; 7 bases are shared with TRDD3. The germline V gene encodes CDR1 GEAIGNYY and CDR2 EKD. The length of the CDR3 is 18 residues. The CDR3 DNA reads TGTGCCTGTGACGCGGTGGGGGACCTCTCCTGGGACGCCCGACAGATGTTTTTC. As protein: CACDAVGDLSWDARQMFF.

About this clone itself: TCRdb pairs this DNA with a much larger clone's protein that differs at residue 12, likely a read error; the protein shown was translated from the DNA. V is TRDV2 and J is TRDJ3; tentative D call: TRDD3 (6 bases). Germline V gene sequence: CDR1 GEAIGNYY, CDR2 EKD. CDR3 length equals 18 residues. The CDR3 sequence is CACDTVADNSWGTRQMFF. The CDR3 region has the DNA TGTGCCTGTGACACCGTGGCCGATAACTCCTGGGGCACCCGACAGATGTTTTTC.

This clone was counted between two and nine times. This could be a read error, since a much larger clone is one nucleotide away. Distinct nucleotide sequences in the sample also encode this CDR3. The chain employs TRDV1 and TRDJ1; TRDD3 matches at 8 bases. This CDR3 has 18 amino acids. Germline CDR1 is TSWWSYY and CDR2 is QGS. V lost 1 base to trimming and J lost 0 bases; unmatched junction nucleotides: 10. The CDR3 DNA follows: TGTGCTCTTGGGGAACGGGGGACTGGGGGTTCGTACACCGATAAACTCATCTTT. Translating gives CALGERGTGGSYTDKLIF.

This clone has a handful of counts. TCRdb's entry gives the protein of a much larger clone, which mismatches this DNA's translation at residue 8, likely from a read error; the protein reported here is translated from the DNA. The chain links TRDV2 to TRDJ3; TRDD3 matches 7 bases. Germline V gene sequence: CDR1 GEAIGNYY, CDR2 EKD. There are 18 residues in the CDR3. V trimming: 0 bases; J trimming: 2 bases; junction bases outside the gene matches: 6. The CDR3 loop reads CACDTGGCGTWDTRQMFF. The CDR3 DNA follows: TGTGCCTGTGACACCGGGGGATGCGGGACCTGGGACACCCGACAGATGTTTTTC.

As regards this clone: A read error likely explains why the TCRdb protein, taken from a much larger clone, differs from this DNA's translation at residue 14; the protein shown is translated from the DNA. This rearrangement joins TRDV2 to TRDJ3; 12 nucleotides align to TRDD3. CDR3 length: 17 amino acids. Germline CDR1 reads GEAIGNYY; CDR2 reads EKD. The CDR3 loop reads CACDVLGDTWDTRRMFF. The CDR3 bases are TGTGCCTGTGACGTACTGGGGGATACCTGGGACACCCGACGGATGTTTTTC.

This clone was seen only a few times. A far larger clone is only one base removed, so a read error is likely. Other DNA sequences from this sample encode an identical CDR3 as well. The gene calls are TRDV2 and TRDJ1; 7 bases line up with TRDD3. Germline lookup yields CDR1 GEAIGNYY and CDR2 EKD. The CDR3 extends over 13 amino acids. Trimming removed 0 bases from V and 11 bases from J; junction bases left unmatched: 8. In nucleotides, the CDR3 is TGTGCCTGTGACACCTGGGGGACCGAGAGGCTCATCTTT. Translated: CACDTWGTERLIF.

This clone was counted between two and nine times. Only one base separates this from a far larger clonotype, so it likely reflects a read error. The sample has other DNA sequences that encode this CDR3 too. The chain joins TRDV2 to TRDJ3; 10 bases map to TRDD3. This CDR3 has 19 amino acids. Germline CDR1 and CDR2: GEAIGNYY and EKD. CDR3 bases: TGTGCCTGTGACACTGGGGGATACCTAGACTCCTGGGACACCCGGCAGATGTTTTTC. Protein product: CACDTGGYLDSWDTRQMFF.

A remark on this clone: With a far larger clone one base away, a read error is the likely cause. The chain uses TRDV2 and TRDJ3; D is perhaps TRDD3 (5 bases). CDR1 GEAIGNYY and CDR2 EKD come from the germline V gene. There are 16 residues in the CDR3. The CDR3 coding sequence is TGTGCCTGTGACACGGTGGGAAACGGGGACAACCGACAGATGTTTTTC. It translates to CACDTVGNGDNRQMFF.

This clone was detected only a few times. Since a far larger clone is one base different, this is likely a read error. The sample has other DNA sequences that encode this CDR3 too. The rearrangement joins TRDV2 to TRDJ2; 12 bases match TRDD3. The germline CDR1 and CDR2 sequences are GEAIGNYY and EKD. The CDR3 has 16 amino acids. The CDR3: CACDPLGDTRTAQLFF. CDR3 in DNA: TGTGCTTGTGACCCACTGGGGGATACCCGGACAGCACAACTCTTCTTT.

This clone was recorded a few times. Given a much more abundant clone one base away, this may be a read error. This rearrangement joins TRDV2 to TRDJ3; 12 bases line up with TRDD3. The CDR3 is made up of 24 amino acids. CDR1 and CDR2 from the germline V gene are GEAIGNYY and EKD. In DNA, the CDR3 is TGTGCCGGTGACAACCTTCCTACTGTACTGGGGGATACTTCGAGCTCCTGGGACACCCGACAGATGTTTTTC. It yields the protein CAGDNLPTVLGDTSSSWDTRQMFF.

Note on this clone: A much larger clone lies a single base off, so this may be a read error. Other DNA sequences in this specimen translate into the identical CDR3. J is TRDJ1 and V is TRDV2; 12 bases are a match to TRDD3. Germline assignment: CDR1 GEAIGNYY and CDR2 EKD. The CDR3 has 17 residues. CDR3 DNA sequence: TGTGCCTGTGACAGTCTGGGGGATACGACGTACACAGATAAACTCATCTTT. As protein: CACDSLGDTTYTDKLIF.

In the case of this clone: One base away lies a much larger clone, so this may be a sequencing read error. Other DNA sequences in this specimen translate into the identical CDR3. The chain combines TRDV2 with TRDJ3; TRDD3 matches 13 bases. Germline assignment: CDR1 GEAIGNYY and CDR2 EKD. The CDR3 totals 19 residues. DNA for the CDR3: TGTGCCTGTGACACCGTACTGGGGGATACGTCCTGGGACACACGACAGATGTTTTTC. Its translation is CACDTVLGDTSWDTRQMFF.

This clone was recorded a few times. A much larger clone lies a single base off, so this may be a read error. The sample holds other DNA sequences that translate to the same CDR3. The V and J genes are TRDV2 and TRDJ2; TRDD3 matches at 12 bases. The CDR3 loop spans 20 amino acids. Germline CDR1 is GEAIGNYY and CDR2 is EKD. V trimming: 0 bases; J trimming: 0 bases; junction bases outside the gene matches: 10. This CDR3 is CACDTVGLGDTPPLTAQLFF. The CDR3 nucleotides are TGTGCCTGTGACACCGTGGGACTGGGGGATACCCCTCCTTTGACAGCACAACTCTTCTTT.